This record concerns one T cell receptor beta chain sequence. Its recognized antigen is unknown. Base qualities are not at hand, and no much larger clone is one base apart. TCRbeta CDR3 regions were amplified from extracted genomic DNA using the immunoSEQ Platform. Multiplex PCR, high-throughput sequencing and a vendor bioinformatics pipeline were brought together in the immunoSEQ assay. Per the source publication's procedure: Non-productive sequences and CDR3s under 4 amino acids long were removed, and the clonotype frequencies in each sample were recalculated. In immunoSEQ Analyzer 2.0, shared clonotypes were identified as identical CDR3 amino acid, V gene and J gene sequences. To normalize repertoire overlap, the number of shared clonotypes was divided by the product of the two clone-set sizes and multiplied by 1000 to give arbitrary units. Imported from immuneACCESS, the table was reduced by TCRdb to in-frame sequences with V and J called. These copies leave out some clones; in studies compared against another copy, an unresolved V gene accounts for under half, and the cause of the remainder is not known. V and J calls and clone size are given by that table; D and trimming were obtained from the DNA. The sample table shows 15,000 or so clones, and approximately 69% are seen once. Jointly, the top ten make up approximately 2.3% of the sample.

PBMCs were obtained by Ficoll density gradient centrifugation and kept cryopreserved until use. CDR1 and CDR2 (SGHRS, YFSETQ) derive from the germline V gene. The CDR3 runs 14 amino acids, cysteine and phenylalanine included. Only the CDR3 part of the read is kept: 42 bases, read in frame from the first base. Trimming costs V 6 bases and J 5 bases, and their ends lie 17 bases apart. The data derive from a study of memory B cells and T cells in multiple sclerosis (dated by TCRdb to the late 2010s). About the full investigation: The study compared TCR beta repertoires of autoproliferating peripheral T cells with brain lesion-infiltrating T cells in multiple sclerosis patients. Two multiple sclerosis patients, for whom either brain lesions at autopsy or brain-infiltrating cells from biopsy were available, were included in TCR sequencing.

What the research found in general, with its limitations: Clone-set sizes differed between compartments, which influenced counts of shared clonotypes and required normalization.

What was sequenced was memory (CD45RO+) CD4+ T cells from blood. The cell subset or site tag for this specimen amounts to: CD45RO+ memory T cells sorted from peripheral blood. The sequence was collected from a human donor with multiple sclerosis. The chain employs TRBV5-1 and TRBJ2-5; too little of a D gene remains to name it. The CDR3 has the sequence CASTSARPGETQYF. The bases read TGCGCCAGCACCTCCGCCCGACCCGGGGAGACCCAGTACTTC.